The 24 T cell receptor beta chains given below trace back to one sample, sequenced in a study of CD8 T cells in ankylosing spondylitis. MiXCR, applied by TCRdb to the 5' RACE reads, yields one record per CDR3 protein. The data contain around 250,000 distinct CDR3 sequences, about a sixth of them seen just once; the ten biggest clones take up 25% to 40%. The sequenced material came from blood, either unsorted or a sorted T cell fraction (not recorded which). The source is a male donor with ankylosing spondylitis or in good health (not recorded which).

This clonotype was counted at least ten times. V gene TRBV6-2 or TRBV6-3 combines with J gene TRBJ2-7; no definite D call. Germline CDR1 is MNHEY and CDR2 is SVGEGT. The CDR3 length is 13 residues. V lost 2 bases and J 6 bases, leaving 11 bases between the germline ends. The CDR3 spells CASSYDEKGEQYF. The DNA of the CDR3 is TGTGCCAGCAGTTACGACGAGAAGGGCGAGCAGTACTTC.

This clonotype was found a few times. A read error may produce the germline difference seen at one junction end. The J gene is TRBJ2-7, the V gene TRBV12-3 or TRBV12-4; D is undetermined. The CDR3 is 14 amino acids. The CDR3 here is CASSPGPESSEQYF. CDR3 DNA sequence: TGTGCCAGCAGCCCCGGGCCGGAATCCTCCGAGCAGTACTTC.

The gene calls are TRBV24-1 and TRBJ2-2; 8 nucleotides line up with TRBD1. The ends lost 3 bases at V and 5 bases at J; junction bases unmatched: 4. The CDR3 is 15 residues long. Germline loops: CDR1 KGHDR, CDR2 SFDVKD. CDR3 sequence (DNA): TGTGCCACCAGTGATAGGACAGGGAGGACCGGGGAGCTGTTTTTT. This gives the protein CATSDRTGRTGELFF.

J is TRBJ2-3 and V is TRBV5-1; 7 positions agree with TRBD2. This CDR3 is 16 amino acids long. V lost 3 bases and J lost 3; bases outside the gene matches: 10. The germline V gene has CDR1 SGHRS and CDR2 YFSETQ. This chain's CDR3 is CASSSETSVPTDTQYF. The CDR3, as DNA: TGCGCCAGCAGCTCGGAAACTAGCGTCCCAACAGATACGCAGTATTTT. The full variable domain, its missing parts supplied by reference TRBV5-1 and TRBJ2-3, is KAGVTQTPRYLIKTRGQQVTLSCSPISGHRSVSWYQQTPGQGLQFLFEYFSETQRNKGNFPGRFSGRQFSNSRSEMNVSTLELGDSALYLCASSSETSVPTDTQYFGPGTRLTVL.

The V call is TRBV27, the J call TRBJ2-3, with D perhaps matching TRBD2 (6 bases). V was clipped by 6 bases and J by 0 bases, with 16 bases between them. This CDR3 comprises 16 residues. Germline CDR1 and CDR2: MNHEY and SMNVEV (reference sequence). For the CDR3, the DNA is TGTGCCAGCAGGCCCGATGTAGCGGCTAGCACAGATACGCAGTATTTT. Protein: CASRPDVAASTDTQYF.

Written as DNA, the CDR3 is TGTGCCAGCAGCTTAGCTAGCGCGTGGGCTGAAGAGACCCAGTACTTC. Residues: CASSLASAWAEETQYF. The chain is built from TRBV7-8 and TRBJ2-5; TRBD2 is a possible D gene (5 bases). V lost 0 bases and J lost 3, with 14 bases in between. The CDR3 sequence is 16 residues long. Germline CDR1 reads SGHVS; CDR2 reads FQNEAQ.

CDR3 residues: CASSEDPSYEQYF. For the CDR3, the DNA is TGTGCCAGCAGTGAAGACCCCTCCTACGAGCAGTACTTC. The V call is TRBV12-3 or TRBV12-4, the J call TRBJ2-7, with D uncertain. The V and J ends lost 5 bases and 0 bases respectively, with 8 bases between them. This CDR3 contains 13 residues.

This clonotype was seen ten or more times. The V and J genes are TRBV14 and TRBJ2-7, with 7 bases aligning to TRBD2. Germline assignment: CDR1 SGHDN and CDR2 FVKESK. CDR3 length: 14 amino acids. V lost 6 bases, J lost 2 bases, and 7 bases stayed unmatched. CDR3 coding DNA: TGTGCCAGCAGGCCAAGCGGGGATCCCTACGAGCAGTACTTC. It translates to CASRPSGDPYEQYF.

This clonotype was picked up a small number of times. The chain links TRBV20-1 to TRBJ2-1; perhaps TRBD2 as D (7 bases). Germline CDR1 is DFQATT and CDR2 is SNEGSKA (reference sequence). CDR3 size: 13 residues. Trimming removed 0 bases at V and 7 bases at J, with 10 bases between. The CDR3 here is CSARDGGANEQFF. CDR3 in DNA: TGCAGTGCTAGAGATGGGGGGGCTAATGAGCAGTTCTTC.

This clonotype has only a few counts. The chain uses TRBV12-3 or TRBV12-4 and TRBJ2-1, with 7 bases lining up with TRBD1. CDR3 length equals 15 residues. J lost 2 bases, V lost 2 bases, and 3 bases had no gene match. The CDR3: CASSLRQGPYNEQFF. DNA for the CDR3: TGTGCCAGCAGTTTACGACAGGGTCCCTACAATGAGCAGTTCTTC.

The gene calls are TRBV5-1 and TRBJ2-3, with TRBD2 identical over 11 bases. The germline CDR1 and CDR2 sequences are SGHRS and YFSETQ. The CDR3 consists of 17 residues. The trim removed 3 bases at V and 0 bases at J, leaving 6 bases unmatched. CDR3 amino acids: CASSWGLADLSTDTQYF. DNA of the CDR3: TGCGCCAGCAGCTGGGGACTAGCGGACCTTAGCACAGATACGCAGTATTTT.

This clonotype was seen many times. The chain carries TRBV2 and TRBJ2-7, with D perhaps matching TRBD1 or TRBD2 (7 bases each). Germline V lookup: CDR1 SNHLY, CDR2 FYNNEI. Trimming cost V 8 bases and J 2 bases, with 16 bases left between them. The CDR3 has 14 residues. The CDR3 nucleotides are TGTGCCAGCCTTTTGACAGGGACTACCTACGAGCAGTACTTC. It translates to CASLLTGTTYEQYF.

This clonotype was counted a few times. J is TRBJ1-6 and V is TRBV14; TRBD1 might be the D (5 bases). From germline, CDR1 is SGHDN and CDR2 FVKESK. The CDR3 is 13 amino acids. The V and J ends lost 1 base and 14 bases respectively, with 12 bases between them. For the CDR3, the DNA is TGTGCCAGCAGCCAAGTATCCGGGGGGGCCCTCCACTTT. This encodes CASSQVSGGALHF.

The chain is built from TRBV29-1 and TRBJ2-7; 7 bases match TRBD1. The V gene's germline CDR1 is SQVTM and CDR2 ANQGSEA. Losses at the gene ends were 6 bases for V and 2 bases for J; bases not matched to a gene: 13. The CDR3 consists of 15 residues. The DNA for the CDR3 is TGCAGCGTCGCACTACAGGGGCGCCGTACCTACGAGCAGTACTTC. This translates into CSVALQGRRTYEQYF.

The chain has TRBV27 and TRBJ1-6; unclear D gene. The CDR3 length is 14 residues. Per germline, CDR1 MNHEY and CDR2 SMNVEV (reference sequence). Trimming shortened V by 4 bases and J by 5 bases, and 9 bases separated the two germline ends. The CDR3 DNA reads TGTGCCAGCAGTTACGAAACGGATAATTCACCCCTCCACTTT. Amino acid sequence: CASSYETDNSPLHF.

This clonotype was seen a few times. The rearrangement links TRBV5-1 to TRBJ2-7, with 13 bases that match TRBD2. V lost 2 bases to trimming and J lost 5 bases; unmatched junction nucleotides: 4. The CDR3 is 15 residues long. Germline CDR1 reads SGHRS; CDR2 reads YFSETQ. The CDR3 nucleotides read TGCGCCAGCAGCTTTCCCGGGACTAGCGGGAACGAGCAGTACTTC. This encodes CASSFPGTSGNEQYF.

CDR3 loop: CASSLGLAGELAETQYF. In DNA, the CDR3 is TGTGCCAGCAGCTTAGGACTAGCGGGAGAGCTGGCGGAGACCCAGTACTTC. V usage is TRBV7-9 and J usage is TRBJ2-5; TRBD2 agrees at 12 bases. V trimming: 1 base; J trimming: 5 bases; junction bases outside the gene matches: 8. Germline V gene sequence: CDR1 SEHNR, CDR2 FQNEAQ (reference sequence). The CDR3 spans 17 residues.

This clonotype was detected only a few times. The chain carries TRBV4-1 and TRBJ2-5; D assignment may be TRBD1 or TRBD2 (5 bases each). This CDR3 is built from 16 residues. The ends were cut back, 4 bases at V and 5 bases at J, with 20 bases in the middle. In germline, CDR1 is MGHRA, CDR2 YSYEKL. The CDR3 nucleotides read TGCGCCAGCAGCCCCGGGGTTGGGAAAGGGGAGGAGACCCAGTACTTC. Its translation is CASSPGVGKGEETQYF.

This clonotype was counted between two and nine times. The chain's CDR3 is CSVEDPLAGVSDTQYF. CDR3 bases: TGCAGCGTTGAAGATCCGCTAGCGGGAGTATCCGATACGCAGTATTTT. The chain has TRBV29-1 and TRBJ2-3; TRBD2 matches 10 bases. Germline lookup yields CDR1 SQVTM and CDR2 ANQGSEA. The CDR3 runs 16 residues. After removal of 0 bases from V and 6 bases from J, the junction contained 9 bases not matched to a gene.

This clonotype was seen only a few times. This rearrangement joins TRBV7-9 to TRBJ2-2; TRBD1 is a possible D gene (6 bases). Trimming took 8 bases from V and 4 from J, leaving 20 bases between them. This CDR3 is 16 amino acids long. The germline CDR1 and CDR2 sequences are SEHNR and FQNEAQ (reference sequence). The CDR3 region is CASGQSGTKITGELFF. Written as DNA, the CDR3 is TGTGCCAGCGGCCAATCCGGGACAAAAATCACCGGGGAGCTGTTTTTT.

The table lists this clonotype with a few counts. V gene TRBV29-1 combines with J gene TRBJ2-7, with D tentatively TRBD2 (6 bases). Trimming took 4 bases from V and 5 from J, leaving 6 bases between them. CDR3 length: 10 amino acids. Germline V lookup: CDR1 SQVTM, CDR2 ANQGSEA. CDR3 loop: CSVAGDEQYF. The CDR3 coding sequence is TGCAGCGTTGCGGGGGACGAGCAGTACTTC.

This clonotype was counted at least ten times. This sequence joins TRBV29-1 and TRBJ2-1; 9 nucleotides line up with TRBD2. Germline V gene data show CDR1 as SQVTM and CDR2 as ANQGSEA. This CDR3 is built from 14 residues. The ends lost 1 base at V and 5 bases at J; junction bases unmatched: 3. This CDR3 is CSVEGTSEDNEQFF. Here the CDR3 DNA reads TGCAGCGTTGAAGGGACTAGCGAGGACAATGAGCAGTTCTTC.

The CDR3 region has the DNA TGTGCCAGCAGTTTCCGGGACAGGGGCTACGAGCAGTACTTC. This gives the protein CASSFRDRGYEQYF. The V gene is TRBV12-3 or TRBV12-4, the J gene TRBJ2-7, with 10 bases aligning to TRBD1. V gave up 3 bases and J gave up 3 bases; unmatched junction bases: 2. The CDR3 consists of 14 residues.

This clonotype has only a few counts. The V call is TRBV4-1, the J call TRBJ2-7; 7 bases fit TRBD2. The CDR3 runs 15 residues. Germline CDR1 MGHRA, CDR2 YSYEKL. J lost 7 bases, V lost 3 bases, and 12 bases had no gene match. Here the CDR3 reads CASSQLLADDSEQYF. As DNA, the CDR3 is TGCGCCAGCAGCCAGCTTCTAGCGGATGACTCGGAGCAGTACTTC.